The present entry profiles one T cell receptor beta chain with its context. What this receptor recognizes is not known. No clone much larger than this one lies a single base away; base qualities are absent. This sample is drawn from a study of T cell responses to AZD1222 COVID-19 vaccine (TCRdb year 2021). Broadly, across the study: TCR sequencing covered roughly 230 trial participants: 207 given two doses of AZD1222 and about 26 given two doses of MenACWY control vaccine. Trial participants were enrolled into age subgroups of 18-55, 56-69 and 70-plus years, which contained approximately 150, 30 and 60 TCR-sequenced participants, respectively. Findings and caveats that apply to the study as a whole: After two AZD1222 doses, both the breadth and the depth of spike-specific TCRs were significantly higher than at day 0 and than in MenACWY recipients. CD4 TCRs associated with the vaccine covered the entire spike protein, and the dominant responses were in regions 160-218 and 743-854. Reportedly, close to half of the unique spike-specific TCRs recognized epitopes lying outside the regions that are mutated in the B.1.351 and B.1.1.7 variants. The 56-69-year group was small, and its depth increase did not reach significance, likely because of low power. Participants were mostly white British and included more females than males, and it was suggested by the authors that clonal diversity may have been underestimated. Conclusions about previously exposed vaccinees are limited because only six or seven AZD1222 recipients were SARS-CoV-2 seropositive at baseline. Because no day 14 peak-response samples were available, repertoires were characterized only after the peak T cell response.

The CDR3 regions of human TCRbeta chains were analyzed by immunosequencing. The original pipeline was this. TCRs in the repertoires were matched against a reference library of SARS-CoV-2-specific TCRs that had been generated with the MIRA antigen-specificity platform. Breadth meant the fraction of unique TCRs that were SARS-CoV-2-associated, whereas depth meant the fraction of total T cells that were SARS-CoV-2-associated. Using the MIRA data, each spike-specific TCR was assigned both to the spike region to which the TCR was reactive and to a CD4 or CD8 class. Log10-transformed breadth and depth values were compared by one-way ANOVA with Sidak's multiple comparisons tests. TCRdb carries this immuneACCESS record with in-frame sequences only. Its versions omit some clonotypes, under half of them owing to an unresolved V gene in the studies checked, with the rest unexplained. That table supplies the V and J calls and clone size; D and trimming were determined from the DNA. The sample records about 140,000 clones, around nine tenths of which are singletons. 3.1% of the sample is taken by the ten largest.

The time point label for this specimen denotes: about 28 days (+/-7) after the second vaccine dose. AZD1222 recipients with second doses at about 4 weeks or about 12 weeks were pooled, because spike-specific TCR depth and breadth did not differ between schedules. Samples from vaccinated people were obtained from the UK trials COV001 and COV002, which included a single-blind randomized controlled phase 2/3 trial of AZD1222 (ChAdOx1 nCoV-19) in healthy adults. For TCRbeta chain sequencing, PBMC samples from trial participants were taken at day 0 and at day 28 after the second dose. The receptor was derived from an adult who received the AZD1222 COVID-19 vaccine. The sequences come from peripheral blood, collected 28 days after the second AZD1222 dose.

The nucleotides read TGTGCCAGCAGCCCTACCTTTGGGGGTGGCAGGCTTCGAGGCTACACCTTC. This encodes CASSPTFGGGRLRGYTF. Recombination joined TRBV7-9 with TRBJ1-2; perhaps TRBD1 is the D gene, with 5 bases matching. V sheds 5 bases and J sheds 8 bases, leaving 27 bases between their ends. From the cysteine through the phenylalanine, the CDR3 covers 17 amino acids. Just the 51-base CDR3 DNA is kept, in frame starting at base 1. CDR1 is given as SEHNR and CDR2 as FQNEAQ, both from the germline V gene (reference sequence).